Presented here are 18 T cell receptor beta chains from one specimen sequenced in a study of T cells after yellow fever vaccination. TCRdb reprocessed the 5' RACE reads with MiXCR, giving one entry per CDR3 protein. The top ten hold 2.5% of the sample, which has about 160,000 distinct CDR3 sequences, around 7% seen once. The material sequenced was CD4+ T cells sorted from PBMCs, taken 5 days after the first yellow fever vaccination. These receptors were taken from a man younger than 35 who received the YFV17D yellow fever vaccine.

This chain joins TRBV18 and TRBJ1-2; no definite D call. The germline V and J ends were trimmed by 3 bases and 6 bases, with 14 bases remaining between them. Per the germline V gene, CDR1 is KGHSH and CDR2 is LQKENI. This CDR3 comprises 14 residues. This CDR3 reads CASSPLTGGNGYTF. The CDR3 DNA reads as TGTGCCAGCTCACCCTTGACGGGAGGGAATGGCTACACCTTC.

This clonotype came up a few times. This chain joins TRBV4-1 and TRBJ1-4, with D perhaps matching TRBD1 (5 bases). Germline V CDR1 and CDR2: MGHRA, YSYEKL. V lost 1 base to trimming and J lost 6 bases, with 12 bases between them. The CDR3 has 15 residues. CDR3 protein: CASSQAGQGDEKLFF. The CDR3 nucleotides read TGCGCCAGCAGCCAAGCTGGGCAGGGAGATGAAAAACTGTTTTTT.

This clonotype was counted only a few times. The chain links TRBV21-1 to TRBJ1-6; the table calls TRBD1, which could not be checked here. TRBV21-1 is flagged as a pseudogene. There are 12 residues in the CDR3. The CDR3 reads CASRRQSSPLHF. The CDR3 nucleotides read TGTGCCAGCAGAAGACAGTCCTCGCCCCTCCACTTT.

This clonotype was counted at least ten times. This chain joins TRBV5-1 and TRBJ2-6, with D possibly being TRBD1 (6 bases). Germline V gene sequence: CDR1 SGHRS, CDR2 YFSETQ. The V and J ends lost 4 bases and 0 bases respectively, with 14 bases between them. The CDR3 runs to 17 residues. CDR3 DNA sequence: TGCGCCAGCAGCATATCAACAGGGAACTCTGGGGCCAACGTCCTGACTTTC. This codes for CASSISTGNSGANVLTF.

About this clonotype: The junction shows a germline mismatch at one end, possibly a read error. This sequence joins TRBV14 and TRBJ1-2; D is perhaps TRBD1 (5 bases). CDR1 and CDR2 (germline): SGHDN, FVKESK. The CDR3 loop spans 13 amino acids. CDR3 DNA sequence: TGTGCCAGCAGCCAAGACGAGGGGAGTCGCAGGGTCTTC. Translation: CASSQDEGSRRVF.

This clonotype showed up many times. The V and J genes are TRBV7-2 and TRBJ2-6, with TRBD1 as a possible D gene (5 bases). Germline-derived CDR1 and CDR2 are SGHTA and FQGNSA. There are 14 residues in the CDR3. V shed 8 bases and J shed 12 bases, with 20 bases lying between them. The DNA for the CDR3 is TGTGCCAGCCGCGTAGATCCAGGGATTGGCGTCCTGACTTTC. As protein: CASRVDPGIGVLTF.

In this sample, this clonotype turned up many times. The V gene is TRBV7-9, the J gene TRBJ2-2; no definite D call. The CDR3 is 12 residues long. The V gene's germline CDR1 is SEHNR and CDR2 FQNEAQ (reference sequence). V lost 5 bases to trimming and J lost 6 bases, with 7 bases between them. CDR3 DNA: TGTGCCAGCAGCCGAAATCCCGGGGAGCTGTTTTTT. This encodes CASSRNPGELFF.

Regarding this clonotype: This may be a read error, as it is one base from a much larger clone. This chain uses TRBV20-1 with TRBJ2-5; possibly TRBD2 for D (5 bases). The CDR3 runs to 14 residues. Germline V lookup: CDR1 DFQATT, CDR2 SNEGSKA (reference sequence). V lost 6 bases and J lost 5, with 19 bases in between. CDR3 sequence reads: CSALDWRINETQYF. The CDR3 region has the DNA TGCAGTGCCCTCGACTGGAGGATTAATGAGACCCAGTACTTC.

With regard to this clonotype: A single base separates this from a much larger clone, so it may be a read error. This chain links TRBV9 with TRBJ1-1, with 9 bases aligning to TRBD1. V was pared by 3 bases and J by 1 base, with 1 base of the junction left unmatched. Germline V gene sequence: CDR1 SGDLS, CDR2 YYNGEE. This CDR3 is built from 14 residues. CDR3 DNA sequence: TGTGCCAGCAGCGAGGACAGGGGGAACACTGAAGCTTTCTTT. This translates into CASSEDRGNTEAFF.

About this clonotype itself: A much larger clone is a single base away; this may be a read error. This chain links TRBV5-5 with TRBJ2-2; TRBD1 aligns across 8 bases. This CDR3 contains 14 residues. The V gene's germline CDR1 is SGHKS and CDR2 YYEKEE (reference sequence). J gave up 5 bases and V 7 bases, and 7 bases lay outside the gene matches. CDR3 sequence reads: CASVPGQGTGELFF. The CDR3 DNA follows: TGTGCCAGCGTCCCCGGACAGGGTACCGGGGAGCTGTTTTTT.

This clonotype was found many times. The chain uses TRBV5-1 and TRBJ2-1, with TRBD2 matching 7 bases. With 1 base clipped from V and 8 bases from J, the junction kept 3 bases outside the gene matches. The CDR3 loop spans 13 amino acids. The germline V gene encodes CDR1 SGHRS and CDR2 YFSETQ. CDR3 residues: CASSLWTRDEQFF. As DNA, the CDR3 is TGCGCCAGCAGCTTGTGGACTAGGGATGAGCAGTTCTTC.

The sample holds a few counts of this clonotype. The chain has TRBV20-1 and TRBJ1-2; TRBD1 might be the D (6 bases). This CDR3 has 12 amino acids. V lost 6 bases and J 6 bases, leaving 14 bases between the germline ends. Per germline, CDR1 DFQATT and CDR2 SNEGSKA (reference sequence). The CDR3 sequence is CSALQGRNGYTF. In DNA, the CDR3 is TGCAGTGCACTCCAGGGGAGGAATGGCTACACCTTC.

Concerning this clonotype itself: It may be a read error: a sequence one base away is much more abundant. This chain links TRBV18 with TRBJ1-5; maybe TRBD1 (6 bases). With 6 bases removed from V and 8 bases from J, the gap between germline ends came to 14 bases. The germline V gene encodes CDR1 KGHSH and CDR2 LQKENI. The CDR3 spans 13 residues. The CDR3 protein is CASSPGASKPQHF. The CDR3 DNA reads as TGTGCCAGCTCCCCGGGGGCATCAAAGCCCCAGCATTTT.

This clonotype was detected ten times or more. The chain recombines TRBV15 with TRBJ2-5; 10 nucleotides agree with TRBD2. Germline assignment: CDR1 LNHNV and CDR2 YYDKDF (reference sequence). The CDR3 is 18 amino acids. Losses at the gene ends were 3 bases for V and 4 bases for J; bases not matched to a gene: 14. DNA of the CDR3: TGTGCCACCAGCAGTACTAGCGGGGCCCGGAGGGGTGGAGAGACCCAGTACTTC. Its translation is CATSSTSGARRGGETQYF.

Worth noting for this clonotype: This may be a read error: a much more frequent sequence differs by one nucleotide. The V call is TRBV11-2, the J call TRBJ2-3; D may correspond to TRBD1 or TRBD2 (5 bases each). In germline, CDR1 is SGHAT, CDR2 FQNNGV. The CDR3 is 16 residues long. This chain's CDR3 is CVSSRGADTLTDTQYF. The CDR3 DNA follows: TGTGTCAGCAGCCGAGGGGCGGATACTCTCACAGATACGCAGTATTTT.

This clonotype showed up many times. The rearrangement joins TRBV27 to TRBJ2-7; 8 bases align to TRBD1. V gave up 5 bases and J gave up 6 bases; unmatched junction bases: 6. This CDR3 spans 13 amino acids. In germline, CDR1 is MNHEY, CDR2 SMNVEV (reference sequence). The CDR3 reads CASSLTGGSEQYV. CDR3 bases: TGTGCCAGCAGTCTCACAGGGGGTAGCGAGCAGTACGTC.

In the case of this clonotype: Relative to the germline gene, one junction end is altered; a read error may explain this. This chain connects TRBV5-1 to TRBJ2-5; D gene unclear. Germline CDR1 reads SGHRS; CDR2 reads YFSETQ. This CDR3 is 11 amino acids long. CDR3 sequence: CARSLVETQYF. The CDR3 region has the DNA TGCGCCAGAAGCTTGGTTGAGACCCAGTACTTC.

This clonotype appeared many times. The chain joins TRBV7-2 to TRBJ2-2, with D uncertain. The length of the CDR3 is 14 residues. CDR1 and CDR2 (germline): SGHTA, FQGNSA. Deletions cut 6 bases from V and 0 bases from J, with 8 bases between. CDR3 protein: CASSPPSNTGELFF. CDR3 DNA sequence: TGTGCCAGCAGTCCTCCTTCGAACACCGGGGAGCTGTTTTTT.